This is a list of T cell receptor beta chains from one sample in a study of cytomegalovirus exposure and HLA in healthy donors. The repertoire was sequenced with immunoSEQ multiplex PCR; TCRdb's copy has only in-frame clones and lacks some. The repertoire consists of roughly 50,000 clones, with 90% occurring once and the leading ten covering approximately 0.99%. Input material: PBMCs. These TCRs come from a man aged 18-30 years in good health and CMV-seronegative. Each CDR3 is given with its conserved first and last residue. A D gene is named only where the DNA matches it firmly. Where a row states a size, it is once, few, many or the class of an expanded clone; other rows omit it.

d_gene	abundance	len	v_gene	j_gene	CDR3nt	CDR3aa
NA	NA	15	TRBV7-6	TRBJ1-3	TGTGCCAGCAGCCCCGGGGTCGACTCTGGAAACACCATATATTTT	CASSPGVDSGNTIYF
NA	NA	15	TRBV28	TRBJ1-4	TGTGCCAGCAGCCACCCTTGGGGCTCTAATGAAAAACTGTTTTTT	CASSHPWGSNEKLFF
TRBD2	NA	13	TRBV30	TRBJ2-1	TGTGCCGGCAGACTAGCGGGAGTAAATGAGCAGTTCTTC	CAGRLAGVNEQFF
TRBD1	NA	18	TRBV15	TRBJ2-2	TGTGCCACCAGCAGAGGCGGACAGGGGGAAGTTAACACCGGGGAGCTGTTTTTT	CATSRGGQGEVNTGELFF
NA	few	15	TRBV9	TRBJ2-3	TGTGCCAGCAGCGTCTGGGCGTCTAGCACAGATACGCAGTATTTT	CASSVWASSTDTQYF
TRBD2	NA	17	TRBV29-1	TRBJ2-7	TGCAGCGTTGGTGTCGTTAGCGGGCCAAGAAGCGCCTACGAGCAGTACTTC	CSVGVVSGPRSAYEQYF
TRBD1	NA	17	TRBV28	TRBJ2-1	TGTGCCAGCAGTTGGAAAACCGGGACAGGGTTGTACAATGAGCAGTTCTTC	CASSWKTGTGLYNEQFF
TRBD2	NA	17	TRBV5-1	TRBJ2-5	TGCGCCAGCAGCTTGGAGTCAGGACTAGATTGGAAAGAGACCCAGTACTTC	CASSLESGLDWKETQYF
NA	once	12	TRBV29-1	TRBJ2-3	TGCAGCGGGGGGGTAGTCGAGGTGTCGCAGTATTTT	CSGGVVEVSQYF
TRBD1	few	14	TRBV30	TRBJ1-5	TGTGCCTGGAGGGCACAGGGGGCAAATCAGCCCCAGCATTTT	CAWRAQGANQPQHF
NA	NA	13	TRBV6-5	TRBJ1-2	TGTGCCAGCAGATCAGGGGACGGCTATGGCTACACCTTC	CASRSGDGYGYTF
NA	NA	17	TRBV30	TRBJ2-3	TGTGCCTGGAGTGACGGCTCCCTTTTGGGGGCCACAGATACGCAGTATTTT	CAWSDGSLLGATDTQYF
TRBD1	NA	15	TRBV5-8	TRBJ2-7	TGTGCCAGCAGCTTGGAAGGGACAGGGATCTACGAGCAGTACTTC	CASSLEGTGIYEQYF
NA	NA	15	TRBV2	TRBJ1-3	TGTGCCACCGCCCGGGATACTTCCTCTGGAAACACCATATATTTT	CATARDTSSGNTIYF
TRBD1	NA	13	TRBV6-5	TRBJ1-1	TGTGCCAGCTCGGGACAGATTAACACTGAAGCTTTCTTT	CASSGQINTEAFF
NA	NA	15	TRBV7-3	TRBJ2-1	TGTGCCAGCAGCTTAGCGGGAAGTCACTACAATGAGCAGTTCTTC	CASSLAGSHYNEQFF
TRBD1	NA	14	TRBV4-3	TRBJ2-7	TGCGCCAGCAGCCAAGAACAGGGGGCTAGCGAGCAGTACTTC	CASSQEQGASEQYF
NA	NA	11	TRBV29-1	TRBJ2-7	TGCAGCGTTGAAAGGAGCAACGAGCAGTACTTC	CSVERSNEQYF
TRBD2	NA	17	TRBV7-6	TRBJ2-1	TGTGCCAGCAGAGAAGCGGGAGACCACCGAAAGCGGCATGAGCAGTTCTTC	CASREAGDHRKRHEQFF
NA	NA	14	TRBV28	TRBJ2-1	TGTGCCACCCAGGAAGCTTCCACCGCCCATGAGCAGTTCTTC	CATQEASTAHEQFF
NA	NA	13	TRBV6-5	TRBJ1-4	TGTGCCAGCAGTTACGCACCCTACGAAAAACTGTTTTTT	CASSYAPYEKLFF
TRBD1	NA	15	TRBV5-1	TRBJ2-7	TGCGCCAGCAGCAGCTCCGGGACAGATACCTACGAGCAGTACTTC	CASSSSGTDTYEQYF
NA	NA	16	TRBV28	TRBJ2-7	TGTGCCAGCAGTTTGATTGCTGAGGAGGGGGCGGACGAGCAGTACTTC	CASSLIAEEGADEQYF
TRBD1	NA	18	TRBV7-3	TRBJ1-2	TGTGCCAGCAGCCCAGAGGGGGGACAGGGTACCTTTGGCTATGGCTACACCTTC	CASSPEGGQGTFGYGYTF
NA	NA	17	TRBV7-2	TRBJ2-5	TGTGCCAGCAGCCCCTTCGGGGTAGCGTACATCCAAGAGACCCAGTACTTC	CASSPFGVAYIQETQYF
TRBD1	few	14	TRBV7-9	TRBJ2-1	TGTGCCAGCAGAAGGACAGGGGAGGGCAATGAGCAGTTCTTC	CASRRTGEGNEQFF
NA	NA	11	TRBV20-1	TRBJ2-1	TGCAGTGCTATATTCCGGAATGAGCAGTTCTTC	CSAIFRNEQFF
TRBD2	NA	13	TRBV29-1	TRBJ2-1	TGCAGCGAGAGCGGGCAGGGAGGGAATGAGCAGTTCTTC	CSESGQGGNEQFF
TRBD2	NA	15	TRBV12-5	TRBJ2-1	TGTGCTAGTGGTTTGGGACTAGCGGGGCACAATGAGCAGTTCTTC	CASGLGLAGHNEQFF
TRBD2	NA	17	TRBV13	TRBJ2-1	TGTGCCAGCAGCCCCAGGTCCAGCGGGAGAGGCAGGAATGAGCAGTTCTTC	CASSPRSSGRGRNEQFF
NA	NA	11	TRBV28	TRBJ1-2	TGTGCCTCTGGAGCGTACTATGGCTACACCTTC	CASGAYYGYTF
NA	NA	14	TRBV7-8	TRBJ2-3	TGTGCCAGCAGCTTAATGGCAGGCACAGATACGCAGTATTTT	CASSLMAGTDTQYF
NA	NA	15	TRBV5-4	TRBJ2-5	TGTGCCAGCAGCCAGACAGGGAGGCGGCAGGAGACCCAGTACTTC	CASSQTGRRQETQYF
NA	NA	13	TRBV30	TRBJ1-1	TGTGCCTGGAGACTCCCGACGGGTGATGAAGCTTTCTTT	CAWRLPTGDEAFF
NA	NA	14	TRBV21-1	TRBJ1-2	TGTGCCAGCCCTTCCGGGAACAGGGCAGATGGCTACACCTTC	CASPSGNRADGYTF
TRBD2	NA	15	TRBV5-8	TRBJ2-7	TGTGCCAGCAGTCGGGGCGGGGGGTTTCTCTACGAGCAGTACTTC	CASSRGGGFLYEQYF
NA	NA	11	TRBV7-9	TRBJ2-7	TGTGCCAGCAGCTTTTATCACGAGCAGTACTTC	CASSFYHEQYF
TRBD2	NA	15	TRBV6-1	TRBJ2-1	TGTGCCAGCAGTTTGACCGGGACTAGGATCAATGAGCAGTTCTTC	CASSLTGTRINEQFF
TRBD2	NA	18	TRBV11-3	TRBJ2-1	TGTGCCAGCAGCTTCCAAAGGACTAGCGGAGATACCTACAATGAGCAGTTCTTC	CASSFQRTSGDTYNEQFF
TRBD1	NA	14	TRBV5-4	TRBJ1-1	TGTGCCAGCAGCTGGGACCAGGGGGCAAGAGAAGCTTTCTTT	CASSWDQGAREAFF
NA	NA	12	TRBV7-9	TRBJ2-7	TGTGCCAGCAGCTACCAACCGGGGGAGCAGTACTTC	CASSYQPGEQYF
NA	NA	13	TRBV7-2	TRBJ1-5	TGTGCCAGCAGCCAGGTAGGAGGTCAGCCCCAGCATTTT	CASSQVGGQPQHF
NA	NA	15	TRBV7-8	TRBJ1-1	TGTGCCAGCAGCACGGGGGGCGGCATGAACACTGAAGCTTTCTTT	CASSTGGGMNTEAFF
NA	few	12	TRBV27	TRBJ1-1	TGTGCCAGCAGAGGCAGGGTTAATGAAGCTTTCTTT	CASRGRVNEAFF
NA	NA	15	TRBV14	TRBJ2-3	TGTGCCAGCAGTCTCCTAGGCGGGCGCACAGATACGCAGTATTTT	CASSLLGGRTDTQYF
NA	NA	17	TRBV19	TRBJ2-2	TGTGCCAGTAGTAGCGGGGCCCACCGATTAGTAACCGGGGAGCTGTTTTTT	CASSSGAHRLVTGELFF
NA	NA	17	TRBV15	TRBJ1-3	TGTGCCACCAGCAGGTCGGGAGACGGATACTCTGGAAACACCATATATTTT	CATSRSGDGYSGNTIYF
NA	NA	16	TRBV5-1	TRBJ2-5	TGCGCCAGCAGCTTGGCAGGGTGGGGGGTCGGCGAGACCCAGTACTTC	CASSLAGWGVGETQYF
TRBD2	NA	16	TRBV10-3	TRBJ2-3	TGTGCCATCAAGGGGGGGACTAGCGGTCCCACAGATACGCAGTATTTT	CAIKGGTSGPTDTQYF
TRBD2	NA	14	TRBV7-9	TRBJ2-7	TGTGCCAGCAGCTATAGCGGGAGAGGGAACGAGCAGTACTTC	CASSYSGRGNEQYF
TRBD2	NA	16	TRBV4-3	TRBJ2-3	TGCGCCAGCAGCCAAGATATACGACTAGCGACGCACACGCAGTATTTT	CASSQDIRLATHTQYF
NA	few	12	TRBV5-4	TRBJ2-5	TGTGCCAGCAGGGGACTGGAAGAGACCCAGTACTTC	CASRGLEETQYF
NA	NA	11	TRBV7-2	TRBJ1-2	TGTGCCAGCAGGCAAGCATATGGCTACACCTTC	CASRQAYGYTF
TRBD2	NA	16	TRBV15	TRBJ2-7	TGTGCCACCAGCAGAGACTCCCTAGCGGGAGCCTACGAGCAGTACTTC	CATSRDSLAGAYEQYF
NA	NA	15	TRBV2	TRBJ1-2	TGTGCCAGCAGTGAAAGCAGGGCCCAGCAAGGAGGCTACACCTTC	CASSESRAQQGGYTF
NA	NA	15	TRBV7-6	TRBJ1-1	TGTGCCAGCAGCTGGGGGGGGGAGGGGGACACTGAAGCTTTCTTT	CASSWGGEGDTEAFF
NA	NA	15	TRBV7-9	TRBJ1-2	TGTGCCAGCAGCCATGGACAATCGTTTAACTATGGCTACACCTTC	CASSHGQSFNYGYTF
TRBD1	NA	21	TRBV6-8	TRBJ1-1	TGTGCCAGCAGTTACTACTACAACCCGGGACAGGGGCTACGAATGAACACTGAAGCTTTCTTT	CASSYYYNPGQGLRMNTEAFF
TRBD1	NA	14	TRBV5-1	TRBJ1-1	TGCGCCAGCAGCAGCAGGGCAGGGGGGACTGAAGCTTTCTTT	CASSSRAGGTEAFF